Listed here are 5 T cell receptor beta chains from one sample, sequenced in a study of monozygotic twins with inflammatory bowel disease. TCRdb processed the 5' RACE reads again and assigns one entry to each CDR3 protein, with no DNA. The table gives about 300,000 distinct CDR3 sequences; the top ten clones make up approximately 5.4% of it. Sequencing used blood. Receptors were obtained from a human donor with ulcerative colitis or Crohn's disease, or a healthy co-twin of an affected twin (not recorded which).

This chain's CDR3 is CASRRTGSTDTQYF. V usage is TRBV5-1 and J usage is TRBJ2-3; TCRdb's D gene call, TRBD1, goes unchecked for lack of DNA. Germline V CDR1 and CDR2: SGHRS, YFSETQ. The CDR3 extends over 14 amino acids. The full variable domain, completed using reference TRBV5-1 and TRBJ2-3, is KAGVTQTPRYLIKTRGQQVTLSCSPISGHRSVSWYQQTPGQGLQFLFEYFSETQRNKGNFPGRFSGRQFSNSRSEMNVSTLELGDSALYLCASRRTGSTDTQYFGPGTRLTVL.

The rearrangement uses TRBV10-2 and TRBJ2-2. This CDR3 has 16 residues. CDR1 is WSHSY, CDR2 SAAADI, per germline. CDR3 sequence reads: CASSESGTSNTGELFF.

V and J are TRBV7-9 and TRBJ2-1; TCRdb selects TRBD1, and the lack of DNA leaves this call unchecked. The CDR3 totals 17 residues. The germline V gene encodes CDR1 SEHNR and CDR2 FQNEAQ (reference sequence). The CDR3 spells CASSLGLGGIFYNEQFF. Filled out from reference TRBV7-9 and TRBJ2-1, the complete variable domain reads DTGVSQNPRHKITKRGQNVTFRCDPISEHNRLYWYRQTLGQGPEFLTYFQNEAQLEKSRLLSDRFSAERPKGSFSTLEIQRTEQGDSAMYLCASSLGLGGIFYNEQFFGPGTRLTVL.

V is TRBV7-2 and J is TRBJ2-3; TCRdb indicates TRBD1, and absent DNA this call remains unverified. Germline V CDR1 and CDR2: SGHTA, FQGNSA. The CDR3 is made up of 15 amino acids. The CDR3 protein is CASSLVTGGSDTQYF.

Here the CDR3 reads CSVVRENTGELFF. The gene calls are TRBV29-1 and TRBJ2-2. The germline V gene encodes CDR1 SQVTM and CDR2 ANQGSEA. This CDR3 spans 13 amino acids.